Shown below are 16 T cell receptor beta chains from a single sample sequenced in a study of T cell repertoires in cytomegalovirus infection. Which antigens these TCRs recognize remains unknown. TCRdb re-analysed the reads in MiXCR, keeping a single row per CDR3 protein. Of about 700,000 distinct CDR3 sequences listed, around 31% are singletons. The sequenced sample was cultured PBMCs, obtained from culture after CMV antigen stimulation. The receptors were sampled from a human donor in good health (CMV status not recorded). Some clones in this sample may be carry-over from other donors' samples.

The table lists this clonotype with many counts. The chain links TRBV7-9 to TRBJ2-1, with 11 nucleotides matching TRBD2. The CDR3 runs to 15 residues. V lost 5 bases and J lost 6; bases outside the gene matches: 6. CDR1 is SEHNR, CDR2 FQNEAQ, per germline (reference sequence). The CDR3 sequence: CASSQLAGGRNEQFF. The CDR3 nucleotides are TGTGCCAGCAGCCAGCTAGCGGGGGGACGCAATGAGCAGTTCTTC.

This clonotype appeared many times. The V call is TRBV7-6, the J call TRBJ1-6; 8 bases map to TRBD1. Losses at the gene ends were 5 bases for V and 5 bases for J; bases not matched to a gene: 2. The CDR3 totals 14 residues. Germline-derived CDR1 and CDR2 are SGHVS and FNYEAQ. CDR3 loop: CASSAGQDNSPLHF. The CDR3 DNA follows: TGTGCCAGCAGCGCGGGACAGGATAATTCACCCCTCCACTTT.

This clonotype was counted between two and nine times. The V call is TRBV27, the J call TRBJ1-2; 7 bases map to TRBD1. The germline CDR1 and CDR2 sequences are MNHEY and SMNVEV (reference sequence). The J segment lost 1 base and the V segment lost 3 bases, leaving 8 bases of the junction unmatched. The CDR3 has 16 amino acids. This CDR3 reads CASSFRQGSFNYGYTF. Written as DNA, the CDR3 is TGTGCCAGCAGTTTTAGACAGGGATCGTTTAACTATGGCTACACCTTC.

This clonotype was counted many times. The gene calls are TRBV7-8 and TRBJ1-1; D unclear. The CDR3 consists of 15 residues. V lost 2 bases to trimming and J lost 5 bases, with 15 bases between them. Germline CDR1 SGHVS, CDR2 FQNEAQ. The CDR3, as DNA: TGTGCCAGCAGCTTAAGTCAAGCGAGTCGGACTGAAGCTTTCTTT. Translated, it gives CASSLSQASRTEAFF.

This clonotype was recorded a few times. V is TRBV27 and J is TRBJ1-5; weak D call: TRBD1 (6 bases). Trimming removed 10 bases from V and 2 bases from J, with 12 bases in between. CDR1 and CDR2 (germline): MNHEY, SMNVEV (reference sequence). This CDR3 has 13 amino acids. DNA of the CDR3: TGTGCCACCAGGGACACCGGCAATCAGCCCCAGCATTTT. Translating it yields CATRDTGNQPQHF.

Only a few counts were recorded for this clonotype. The V gene is TRBV18, the J gene TRBJ2-7; D remains unclear. Germline CDR1 is KGHSH and CDR2 is LQKENI. Trimming took 1 base from V and 4 from J, leaving 14 bases between them. CDR3 length: 15 residues. The CDR3 region is CASSPRSIGPYEQYF. The CDR3 nucleotides are TGTGCCAGCTCACCACGCTCAATCGGGCCTTACGAGCAGTACTTC.

A few counts support this clonotype. The gene calls are TRBV6-2 or TRBV6-3 and TRBJ1-2; 7 nucleotides line up with TRBD1. The CDR3 runs 14 residues. The germline CDR1 and CDR2 sequences are MNHEY and SVGEGT. V dropped 6 bases and J dropped 4; count of bases not matched to a gene: 8. DNA of the CDR3: TGTGCCAGCAGAACAACAGGGGCGGGCTATGGCTACACCTTC. Translated, it gives CASRTTGAGYGYTF.

This chain joins TRBV4-1 and TRBJ1-2, with D unclear. This CDR3 comprises 12 residues. The V gene's germline CDR1 is MGHRA and CDR2 YSYEKL. Trimming took off 3 bases at V and 4 bases at J, with 6 bases between the two ends. DNA for the CDR3: TGCGCCAGCAGCCACAGATCCTATGGCTACACCTTC. Translated, it gives CASSHRSYGYTF.

This chain joins TRBV4-3 and TRBJ2-2, with D possibly matching TRBD1 (6 bases). Germline V gives CDR1 LGHNA, CDR2 YSLEER. The CDR3 loop spans 18 amino acids. V was shortened by 3 bases and J by 0 bases, with 17 bases between the two germline ends. CDR3 sequence reads: CASSQRQAWGTNTGELFF. DNA of the CDR3: TGCGCCAGCAGCCAGAGACAGGCCTGGGGGACGAACACCGGGGAGCTGTTTTTT.

This clonotype was seen once. This rearrangement joins TRBV6-1 to TRBJ1-1; D is unresolved. Germline V CDR1 and CDR2: MNHNS, SASEGT. The ends were cut back, 5 bases at V and 12 bases at J, with 19 bases in the middle. This CDR3 has 13 residues. Here the CDR3 DNA reads TGTGCCAGCAGTCTAAGGAGGGTAGAATGGCCTTTCTTT. It encodes CASSLRRVEWPFF.

The chain combines TRBV6-2 or TRBV6-3 with TRBJ2-7, with 9 positions matching TRBD1. Germline values: CDR1 MNHEY, CDR2 SVGEGT. The CDR3 is 13 residues long. The V segment lost 6 bases and the J segment 5 bases; nucleotides outside the gene matches: 5. The CDR3 bases are TGTGCCAGCAGATGGGACAGGGTCGACGAGCAGTACTTC. It translates to CASRWDRVDEQYF.

The chain has TRBV4-3 and TRBJ2-1; no reliable D call. Trimming left V 0 bases short and J 4 bases short, with 13 bases between. Looked up from germline, CDR1 is LGHNA and CDR2 is YSLEER. This CDR3 comprises 16 residues. The CDR3 DNA follows: TGCGCCAGCAGCCAAGAAGGCCACCAAACATACAATGAGCAGTTCTTC. It encodes CASSQEGHQTYNEQFF.

This chain links TRBV10-3 with TRBJ2-7, with 7 bases aligning to TRBD2. CDR1 ENHRY and CDR2 SYGVKD come from the germline V gene. CDR3 length equals 13 residues. Trimming cost V 7 bases and J 4 bases; bases outside gene matches: 7. CDR3 residues: CAIKTGGRYEQYF. The CDR3 DNA sequence: TGTGCCATCAAGACGGGAGGAAGGTACGAGCAGTACTTC.

The chain links TRBV25-1 to TRBJ2-3, with D tentatively TRBD1 (5 bases). Trimming left V 1 base short and J 1 base short, with 12 bases between. The CDR3 is made up of 16 amino acids. Germline assignment: CDR1 MGHDK and CDR2 SYGVNS. The CDR3 DNA sequence: TGTGCCAGCAGTGAATCCAGGCAGGGCCGCACAGATACGCAGTATTTT. It is translated as CASSESRQGRTDTQYF.

This clonotype was observed a few times. The rearrangement joins TRBV7-6 to TRBJ2-7; 8 nucleotides agree with TRBD1. The CDR3 extends over 15 amino acids. Germline CDR1 reads SGHVS; CDR2 reads FNYEAQ. V was pared by 2 bases and J by 3 bases, with 6 bases of the junction left unmatched. The CDR3 bases are TGTGCCAGCAGCTTATATTCAGGGGGCGACTACGAGCAGTACTTC. Translated, it gives CASSLYSGGDYEQYF.

Only a few counts were recorded for this clonotype. The chain is built from TRBV7-7 and TRBJ2-5; possible D gene TRBD2, 6 bases. The CDR3 length is 14 residues. V was pared by 5 bases and J by 7 bases, with 17 bases between. CDR1 and CDR2 from the germline V gene are SSHAT and FNYEAQ (reference sequence). CDR3 amino acids: CASSPAGRTGTQYF. Written as DNA, the CDR3 is TGTGCCAGCAGCCCGGCTGGGAGGACGGGGACCCAGTACTTC.